The next 17 T cell receptor beta chains were all read from a single sample in a study of tumor-infiltrating lymphocytes in primary liver carcinoma. In addition to blood RNA drawn from unsorted whole blood, germline DNA was extracted. A constant-region primer served to make TCR beta cDNA from roughly 480 ng total RNA. Libraries of TCR beta came from three nested multiplex PCR rounds with slightly modified ARM-PCR. TRBV1-TRBV30 forward primers and a C-beta reverse primer were used in the first two PCR rounds, which each ran for approximately 11 cycles. TCRdb analysed the multiplex PCR reads with MiXCR anew, one entry per CDR3 protein. Here the sample spans approximately 330,000 distinct CDR3 sequences, around three fifths being singletons. Sample: peripheral blood. These receptors originate from a middle-aged man with primary liver carcinoma and hepatitis B virus infection.

In its sample, this clonotype was seen many times. The genes are TRBV10-3 and TRBJ2-1; a weak D match, TRBD1 (5 bases). V lost 0 bases and J 7 bases, leaving 10 bases between the germline ends. CDR1 ENHRY and CDR2 SYGVKD come from the germline V gene. The CDR3 has 14 residues. The CDR3 sequence: CAISESTVGNEQFF. The CDR3 DNA reads as TGTGCCATCAGTGAGTCGACAGTGGGAAATGAGCAGTTCTTC.

The sample holds many counts of this clonotype. V gene TRBV11-1 combines with J gene TRBJ2-1, with TRBD2 identical over 7 bases. CDR3 length: 15 residues. The ends lost 6 bases at V and 2 bases at J; junction bases unmatched: 7. Germline CDR1 SGHAT, CDR2 FQDESV (reference sequence). In nucleotides, the CDR3 is TGTGCCAGCAGTTTCGAGGGAGGGACCTACAATGAGCAGTTCTTC. It translates to CASSFEGGTYNEQFF.

This clonotype was detected only once. A junction boundary mismatches the germline segment, possibly from a read error. The chain employs TRBV12-3 or TRBV12-4 and TRBJ2-4, with D perhaps matching TRBD2 (6 bases). The CDR3 extends over 17 amino acids. CDR3 nucleotide sequence: TGTGCCAGCAGTTTAGCGGGGGAATGCCATCGGGGGAGCATTAAGTACTTC. Translating it yields CASSLAGECHRGSIKYF.

This clonotype was seen repeatedly, ten times or more. V and J are TRBV12-3 or TRBV12-4 and TRBJ2-5; TRBD2 is a possible D gene (6 bases). The CDR3 runs to 13 residues. Trimming removed 4 bases from V and 1 base from J, with 7 bases in between. The CDR3 DNA reads TGTGCCAGCAGTTCTAGCGCCCAAGAGACCCAGTACTTC. It is translated as CASSSSAQETQYF.

Turning to this clonotype: A much larger clonotype is one base distant, so this may be a read error. V gene TRBV6-6 combines with J gene TRBJ2-7, with D unresolved. The germline V gene encodes CDR1 MNHNY and CDR2 SVGAGI (reference sequence). V lost 0 bases and J 0 bases, leaving 9 bases between the germline ends. The CDR3 is 15 amino acids. CDR3 sequence: CASSYSSHNSYEQYF. The CDR3, as DNA: TGTGCCAGCAGTTACTCGTCGCACAACTCCTACGAGCAGTACTTC.

CDR3 DNA: TGTGCCAGCAGTTTTTCGGACATCGGGACACCTGGAAACACCATATATTTT. Amino acids: CASSFSDIGTPGNTIYF. The chain uses TRBV28 and TRBJ1-3; D perhaps matches TRBD1 (6 bases). Germline V gives CDR1 MDHEN, CDR2 SYDVKM. The CDR3 length is 17 residues. Trimming took 3 bases from V and 2 from J, leaving 17 bases between them.

V and J are TRBV11-2 and TRBJ2-1; TRBD2 aligns across 10 bases. After removal of 3 bases from V and 7 bases from J, the junction contained 6 bases not matched to a gene. Germline V gives CDR1 SGHAT, CDR2 FQNNGV. CDR3 length: 15 amino acids. The CDR3 loop reads CASSLRAGGRNEQFF. CDR3 nucleotides: TGTGCCAGCAGCTTGAGAGCGGGAGGGCGGAATGAGCAGTTCTTC.

In the case of this clonotype: A read error is possible here, since a much larger clone lies one base away. The V and J genes are TRBV10-2 and TRBJ1-2, with 7 bases identical to TRBD1. Germline V gene lookup returns CDR1 WSHSY and CDR2 SAAADI. The CDR3 length is 14 residues. The CDR3 sequence is CAGSERTGDYGYTF. The CDR3 bases are TGCGCCGGCAGTGAACGGACAGGAGACTATGGCTACACCTTC.

Worth noting for this clonotype: Mismatch with germline at one junction end may stem from a read error. The chain links TRBV11-2 to TRBJ2-7; perhaps TRBD1 as D (6 bases). Germline CDR1 is SGHAT and CDR2 is FQNNGV. This CDR3 has 12 amino acids. In DNA form, the CDR3 reads TGTTCCAGCAGCTTACAGGGTATTGAGCAGTATTTC. It encodes CSSSLQGIEQYF. Full variable domain (missing parts from reference TRBV11-2 and TRBJ2-7): EAGVAQSPRYKIIEKRQSVAFWCNPISGHATLYWYQQILGQGPKLLIQFQNNGVVDDSQLPKDRFSAERLKGVDSTLKIQPAKLEDSAVYLCSSSLQGIEQYFGPGTRLTVT.

In its sample, this clonotype was seen a few times. This chain links TRBV30 with TRBJ1-5, with D tentatively TRBD1 (5 bases). V lost 0 bases, J lost 10 bases, and 19 bases lay in between. Germline lookup yields CDR1 GTSNPN and CDR2 SVGIG (reference sequence). This CDR3 has 15 amino acids. The CDR3 loop is CAWSVSGQTRSPQHF. CDR3 DNA: TGTGCCTGGAGTGTTTCAGGGCAGACCCGAAGCCCCCAGCATTTT.

The chain uses TRBV5-4 and TRBJ2-5; 8 nucleotides match TRBD2. The J segment lost 7 bases and the V segment lost 4 bases, leaving 9 bases of the junction unmatched. Germline CDR1 and CDR2: SGHNT and YYREEE (reference sequence). The CDR3 is 14 residues long. The CDR3 bases are TGTGCCAGCAGCGGGCAACTAGCGGTAGGGACCCAGTACTTC. This translates into CASSGQLAVGTQYF.

Concerning this clonotype: It is likely a read error, because the conserved phenylalanine at the end of the CDR3 is missing. The chain couples TRBV6-5 to TRBJ2-5; 8 bases agree with TRBD2. The J call may be mistaken, given a closer DNA end match to TRBJ2-1. The CDR3 length is 17 residues. CDR1 is MNHEY, CDR2 SVGAGI, per germline. CDR3 DNA: TGTGCCAGCAGTTACTCGAGTAGGAGCGGGAGCTACAATGAGCAGTTCCTC. Translation: CASSYSSRSGSYNEQFL.

Details on this clonotype: Lacking the conserved final phenylalanine or tryptophan, this CDR3 likely reflects a read error. V is TRBV11-2 and J is TRBJ2-1; TRBD2 agrees at 13 bases. The CDR3 runs 17 residues. With 4 bases clipped from V and 2 bases from J, the junction kept 5 bases outside the gene matches. Germline values: CDR1 SGHAT, CDR2 FQNNGV. CDR3 sequence: CASSSGLAGTTYNEQFL. The CDR3 region has the DNA TGTGCCAGCAGCTCGGGACTAGCGGGAACTACCTACAATGAGCAGTTCTTA.

To note about this clonotype: Possible read error: a much larger clone is one base away. The V and J genes are TRBV6-2 or TRBV6-3 and TRBJ1-2; 11 bases are a match to TRBD1. Germline V gene lookup returns CDR1 MNHEY and CDR2 SVGEGT. Trimming cost V 11 bases and J 1 base; bases outside gene matches: 12. This CDR3 spans 16 amino acids. The CDR3 DNA sequence: TGTGCCTGCACCCCTCGGACAGGGGGCAGTAACTATGGCTACACCTTC. It is translated as CACTPRTGGSNYGYTF.

As for this clonotype: An end of the junction does not agree with germline; a read error may underlie this. The rearrangement uses TRBV11-2 and TRBJ2-2; 7 nucleotides agree with TRBD2. The CDR3 extends over 15 amino acids. CDR1 SGHAT and CDR2 FQNNGV come from the germline V gene. CDR3 sequence (DNA): TGCGCCAGCATCACCGGGGGGATGAACACCCGGGAGCTGTTTTTT. This codes for CASITGGMNTRELFF.

Concerning this clonotype: This is likely a read error, given that the CDR3 carries no conserved phenylalanine or tryptophan at its end. This chain joins TRBV28 and TRBJ1-5, with D possibly being TRBD1 (6 bases). The ends were cut back, 2 bases at V and 3 bases at J, with 11 bases in the middle. This CDR3 region has 15 residues. From germline, CDR1 is MDHEN and CDR2 SYDVKM. CDR3 sequence reads: CASSLPRGNNQPQHL. In DNA form, the CDR3 reads TGTGCCAGCAGTTTACCCAGGGGCAACAATCAGCCCCAGCATCTT.

About this clonotype: One junction end does not reproduce the germline sequence, and a read error may be involved. The CDR3 DNA follows: TGTGGCATCAGTGACGCCGGCATGAACACTGAAGCTTTCTTT. Its protein is CGISDAGMNTEAFF. The chain combines TRBV10-3 with TRBJ1-1; D ambiguous. CDR1 ENHRY and CDR2 SYGVKD come from the germline V gene. The CDR3 contains 14 residues.